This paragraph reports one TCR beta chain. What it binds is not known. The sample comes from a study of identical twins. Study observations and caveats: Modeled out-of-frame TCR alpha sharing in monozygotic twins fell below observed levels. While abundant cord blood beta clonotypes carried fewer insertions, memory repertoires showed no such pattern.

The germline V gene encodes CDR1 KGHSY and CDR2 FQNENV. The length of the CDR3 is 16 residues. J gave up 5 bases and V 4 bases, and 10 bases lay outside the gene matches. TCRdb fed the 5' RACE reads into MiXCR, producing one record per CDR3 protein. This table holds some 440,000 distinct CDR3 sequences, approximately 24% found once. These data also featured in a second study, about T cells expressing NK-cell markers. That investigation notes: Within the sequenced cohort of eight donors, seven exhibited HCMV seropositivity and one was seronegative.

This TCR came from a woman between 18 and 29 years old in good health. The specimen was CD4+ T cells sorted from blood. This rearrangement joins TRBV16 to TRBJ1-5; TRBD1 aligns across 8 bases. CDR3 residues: CASSLLGQGRDQPQHF. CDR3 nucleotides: TGTGCCAGCAGCCTCCTAGGACAGGGTCGGGATCAGCCCCAGCATTTT.